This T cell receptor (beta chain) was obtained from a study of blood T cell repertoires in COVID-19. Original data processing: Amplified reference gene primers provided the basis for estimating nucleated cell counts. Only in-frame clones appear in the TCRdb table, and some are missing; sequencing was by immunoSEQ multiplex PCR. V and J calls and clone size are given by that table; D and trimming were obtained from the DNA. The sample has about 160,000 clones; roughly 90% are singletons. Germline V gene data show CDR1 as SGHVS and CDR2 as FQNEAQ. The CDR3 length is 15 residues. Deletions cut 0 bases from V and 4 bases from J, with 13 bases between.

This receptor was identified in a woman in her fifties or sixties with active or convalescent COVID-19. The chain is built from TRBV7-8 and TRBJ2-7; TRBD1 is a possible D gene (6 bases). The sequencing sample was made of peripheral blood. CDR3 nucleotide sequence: TGTGCCAGCAGCTTAGCTTCGGACAGATATTACGAGCAGTACTTC. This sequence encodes CASSLASDRYYEQYF.